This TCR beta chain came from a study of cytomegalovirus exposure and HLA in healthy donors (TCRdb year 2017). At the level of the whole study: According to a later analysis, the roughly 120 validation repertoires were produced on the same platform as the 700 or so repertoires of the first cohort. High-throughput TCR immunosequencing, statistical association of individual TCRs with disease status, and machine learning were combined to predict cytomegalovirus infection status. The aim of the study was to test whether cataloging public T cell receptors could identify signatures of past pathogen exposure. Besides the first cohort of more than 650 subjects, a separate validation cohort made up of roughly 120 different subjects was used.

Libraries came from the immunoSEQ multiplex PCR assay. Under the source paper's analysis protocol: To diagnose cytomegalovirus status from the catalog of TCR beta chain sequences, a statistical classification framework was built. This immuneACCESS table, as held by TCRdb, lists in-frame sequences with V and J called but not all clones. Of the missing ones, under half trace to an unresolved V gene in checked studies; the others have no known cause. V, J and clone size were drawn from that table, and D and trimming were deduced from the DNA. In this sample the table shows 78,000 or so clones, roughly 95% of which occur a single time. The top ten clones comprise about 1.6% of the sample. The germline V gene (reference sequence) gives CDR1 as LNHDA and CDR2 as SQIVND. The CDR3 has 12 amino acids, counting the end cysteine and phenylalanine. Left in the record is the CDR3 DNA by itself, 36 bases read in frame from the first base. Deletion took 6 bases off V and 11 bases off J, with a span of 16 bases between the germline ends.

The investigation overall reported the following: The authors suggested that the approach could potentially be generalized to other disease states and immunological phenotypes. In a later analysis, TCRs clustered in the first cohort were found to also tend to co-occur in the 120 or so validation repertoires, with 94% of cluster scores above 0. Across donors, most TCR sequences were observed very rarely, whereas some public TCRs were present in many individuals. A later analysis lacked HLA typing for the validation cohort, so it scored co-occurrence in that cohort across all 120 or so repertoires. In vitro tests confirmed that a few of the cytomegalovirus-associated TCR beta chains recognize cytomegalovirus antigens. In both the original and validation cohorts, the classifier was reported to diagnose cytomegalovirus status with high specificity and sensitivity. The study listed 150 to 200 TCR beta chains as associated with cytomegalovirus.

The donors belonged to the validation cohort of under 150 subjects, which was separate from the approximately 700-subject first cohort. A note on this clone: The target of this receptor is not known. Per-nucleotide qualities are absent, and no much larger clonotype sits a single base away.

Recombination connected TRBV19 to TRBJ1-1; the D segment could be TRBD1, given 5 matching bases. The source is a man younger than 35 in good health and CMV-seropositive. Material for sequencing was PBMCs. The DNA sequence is TGTGCCAGTAGCACTCCGGGGGGGTCGGCTTTCTTT. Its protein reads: CASSTPGGSAFF. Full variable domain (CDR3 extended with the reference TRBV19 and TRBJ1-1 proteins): DGGITQSPKYLFRKEGQNVTLSCEQNLNHDAMYWYRQDPGQGLRLIYYSQIVNDFQKGDIAEGYSVSREKKESFPLTVTSAQKNPTAFYLCASSTPGGSAFFGQGTRLTVV.